This TCR beta chain was found in a study of blood T cell repertoires in COVID-19. The CDR3 has 14 amino acids. Germline loops: CDR1 SNHLY, CDR2 FYNNEI. Trimming stripped 6 bases from V and 0 bases from J, with 12 bases between. TCRdb keeps only in-frame clones here, not all; method: immunoSEQ multiplex PCR. The sample carries about 180,000 clones, about 78% recorded once. All enrollees were roughly 18 to 89 years old and from around 25 US areas. Clinical histories supplied by participants themselves formed the basis of cohort assignment. In this sample, this clone turned up a few times. This sample includes further DNA sequences coding for the same CDR3.

Sequenced sample: PBMCs or T cells enriched from blood (not recorded which). The receptor was isolated from a woman aged 45-65 years who had recovered from COVID-19. The gene calls are TRBV2 and TRBJ2-7; TRBD1 might be the D (6 bases). The CDR3 reads CASRIDRSSYEQYF. The CDR3 coding sequence is TGTGCCAGCAGGATCGACAGGAGCTCCTACGAGCAGTACTTC.